Below, 8 T cell receptor beta chains from the same sample are listed, as sequenced in a study of beta chain features in type 1 diabetes. Investigators reverse transcribed all isolated RNA, so they sequenced expressed TCRB transcripts. The repertoire was sequenced with immunoSEQ multiplex PCR; TCRdb's copy has only in-frame clones and lacks some. The data contain about 160,000 clones, about 8.3% of them singletons. Study observations and caveats: People with Type 1 diabetes carried modestly yet significantly shorter TCRB CDR3s in all four CD4+ subsets.

Their cognate antigens are unknown. Input material: central memory CD4+ T cells from blood. The origin of the receptors is a woman between 18 and 30 years old with type 1 diabetes.

This sequence joins TRBV11-2 and TRBJ1-1, with 10 bases matching TRBD1. CDR3 length: 14 amino acids. V shed 4 bases and J 11 bases; nucleotides not matched to a gene: 10. The germline V gene has CDR1 SGHAT and CDR2 FQNNGV. The CDR3, as DNA: TGTGCCAGCAGCTCAGTGACAGGGGGCGCACAGGCTTTCTTT. Translation: CASSSVTGGAQAFF.

A few counts support this clone. CDR3 in DNA: TGCGCCATCCGGACAGGGAACTATGGCTACACCTTC. As protein: CAIRTGNYGYTF. The gene calls are TRBV10-2 and TRBJ1-2, with TRBD1 matching 8 bases. Trimming took 10 bases from V and 2 from J; bases not matched to a gene: 3. Germline values: CDR1 WSHSY, CDR2 SAAADI. The CDR3 extends over 12 amino acids.

This clone was observed a few times. The chain uses TRBV7-9 and TRBJ2-1, with D hard to call. The V gene's germline CDR1 is SEHNR and CDR2 FQNEAQ (reference sequence). The CDR3 totals 12 residues. Trimming took off 5 bases at V and 15 bases at J, with 17 bases between the two ends. CDR3 bases: TGTGCCAGCAGCAATGATCGGAGAGGTGCGTTCTTC. Its protein product is CASSNDRRGAFF.

This clone was seen more than once but under ten times. J is TRBJ2-2 and V is TRBV14, with TRBD1 as a possible D gene (5 bases). CDR3 length: 16 residues. Trimming removed 3 bases from V and 6 bases from J, with 17 bases in between. Per the germline V gene, CDR1 is SGHDN and CDR2 is FVKESK. The CDR3 loop reads CASSHWTRMTSGELFF. In DNA form, the CDR3 reads TGTGCCAGCAGCCATTGGACACGAATGACATCCGGGGAGCTGTTTTTT.

V gene TRBV28 combines with J gene TRBJ1-1; tentative D call: TRBD1 (6 bases). The germline V gene has CDR1 MDHEN and CDR2 SYDVKM. The CDR3 has 14 amino acids. V lost 2 bases to trimming and J lost 5 bases, with 12 bases between them. The CDR3 DNA reads TGTGCCAGCAGTTTACAAGGGGGAAGGACTGAAGCTTTCTTT. Protein product: CASSLQGGRTEAFF.

V and J are TRBV2 and TRBJ1-6; 7 bases line up with TRBD1. V dropped 8 bases and J dropped 0; count of bases not matched to a gene: 4. The CDR3 is 15 amino acids. Germline CDR1 is SNHLY and CDR2 is FYNNEI. The CDR3 here is CASQGESSYNSPLHF. CDR3 bases: TGTGCCAGCCAGGGGGAAAGCTCCTATAATTCACCCCTCCACTTT. Filled out from reference TRBV2 and TRBJ1-6, the complete variable domain reads EPEVTQTPSHQVTQMGQEVILRCVPISNHLYFYWYRQILGQKVEFLVSFYNNEISEKSEIFDDQFSVERPDGSNFTLKIRSTKLEDSAMYFCASQGESSYNSPLHFGNGTRLTVT.

The genes are TRBV9 and TRBJ2-5, with D hard to call. The germline V gene encodes CDR1 SGDLS and CDR2 YYNGEE. The CDR3 runs to 14 residues. V dropped 0 bases and J dropped 2 bases, with 8 bases sitting between them. The CDR3 sequence is CASSVGPVQETQYF. In DNA, the CDR3 is TGTGCCAGCAGCGTAGGCCCGGTTCAAGAGACCCAGTACTTC.

This clone was found a few times. The rearrangement joins TRBV10-3 to TRBJ2-2, with D maybe TRBD1 (6 bases). The germline V gene has CDR1 ENHRY and CDR2 SYGVKD. The CDR3 covers 14 residues. V was clipped by 4 bases and J by 2 bases, with 8 bases between them. The CDR3 here is CAISGTANTGELFF. In DNA form, the CDR3 reads TGTGCCATCAGTGGGACAGCTAACACCGGGGAGCTGTTTTTT.